Below are 20 T cell receptor beta chains sequenced from a single sample in a study of cytomegalovirus exposure and HLA in healthy donors. A multiplex PCR was run with 60 Vbeta primers and 13 Jbeta primers. Assay: immunoSEQ multiplex PCR; the TCRdb copy retains only in-frame clones and omits some. Here the sample spans 120,000 to 150,000 clones, approximately 78% being singletons. The sample consisted of PBMCs. All receptors derive from a woman in her thirties or forties in good health and CMV-seropositive.

V and J are TRBV7-2 and TRBJ2-2; D is perhaps TRBD2 (6 bases). V was clipped by 4 bases and J by 7 bases, with 13 bases between them. Germline CDR1 is SGHTA and CDR2 is FQGNSA. This CDR3 has 14 residues. CDR3 protein: CASSSRVSGGELFF. The CDR3 DNA follows: TGTGCCAGCAGCTCGAGGGTTAGCGGCGGGGAGCTGTTTTTT. Full variable domain (rest looked up from reference TRBV7-2 and TRBJ2-2): GAGVSQSPSNKVTEKGKDVELRCDPISGHTALYWYRQSLGQGLEFLIYFQGNSAPDKSGLPSDRFSAERTGGSVSTLTIQRTQQEDSAVYLCASSSRVSGGELFFGEGSRLTVL.

The V call is TRBV30, the J call TRBJ1-1, with 8 nucleotides matching TRBD1. CDR3 length equals 15 residues. The germline V gene has CDR1 GTSNPN and CDR2 SVGIG (reference sequence). V gave up 3 bases and J gave up 4 bases; unmatched junction bases: 10. CDR3 coding DNA: TGTGCCTGGAGCCTTGAGACAGGGGCGGGCACTGAAGCTTTCTTT. It translates to CAWSLETGAGTEAFF.

In this sample, this clone turned up once. The chain is built from TRBV28 and TRBJ1-2; 7 nucleotides match TRBD1. V was clipped by 6 bases and J by 3 bases; unmatched bases: 10. Germline assignment: CDR1 MDHEN and CDR2 SYDVKM. The CDR3 runs to 15 residues. The CDR3 DNA follows: TGTGCCAGCAGCGAAACAGGGGCGAGCGACTATGGCTACACCTTC. Encoded protein: CASSETGASDYGYTF.

The chain employs TRBV27 and TRBJ1-6; D ambiguous. V lost 6 bases and J 10 bases, leaving 16 bases between the germline ends. Germline CDR1 and CDR2: MNHEY and SMNVEV (reference sequence). The CDR3 runs 14 residues. Here the CDR3 DNA reads TGTGCCAGCAGGCCCCCTCTTATTGGCTCACCCCTCCACTTT. Translated: CASRPPLIGSPLHF.

The chain uses TRBV30 and TRBJ1-2; 11 bases map to TRBD1. V lost 0 bases and J lost 3; bases outside the gene matches: 9. Germline CDR1 GTSNPN, CDR2 SVGIG (reference sequence). The CDR3 spans 17 residues. CDR3 nucleotides: TGTGCCTGGAGTGTTGGTGGGACAGGGGGTTTCTACTATGGCTACACCTTC. This codes for CAWSVGGTGGFYYGYTF.

This chain connects TRBV4-2 to TRBJ1-2; perhaps TRBD1 as D (5 bases). V dropped 1 base and J dropped 8 bases, with 14 bases sitting between them. CDR3 length: 14 amino acids. The V gene's germline CDR1 is LGHNA and CDR2 YNFKEQ. The CDR3 reads CASSQVGQGGGYTF. In nucleotides, the CDR3 is TGTGCCAGCAGCCAAGTCGGGCAGGGCGGCGGCTACACCTTC.

This clone showed up just a few times. The rearrangement links TRBV4-3 to TRBJ2-1; 8 bases are shared with TRBD2. The germline V gene has CDR1 LGHNA and CDR2 YSLEER. V trimming: 1 base; J trimming: 7 bases; junction bases outside the gene matches: 3. The CDR3 length is 14 residues. CDR3 DNA: TGCGCCAGCAGCCAAGCGGGGGGGAATAATGAGCAGTTCTTC. This sequence encodes CASSQAGGNNEQFF.

This clone was seen just once. V is TRBV6-5 and J is TRBJ2-7; D is uncertain. CDR1 and CDR2 (germline): MNHEY, SVGAGI. V gave up 0 bases and J gave up 3 bases, with 9 bases separating them. The CDR3 has 14 amino acids. Here the CDR3 reads CASSYSTLHYEQYF. In DNA, the CDR3 is TGTGCCAGCAGTTACTCGACTCTCCACTACGAGCAGTACTTC.

CDR3 in amino acids: CASGLEVPYEQYF. Here the CDR3 DNA reads TGTGCCAGCGGCCTCGAGGTACCCTACGAGCAGTACTTC. The J gene is TRBJ2-7, the V gene TRBV28; D is unresolved. V dropped 8 bases and J dropped 2 bases, with 13 bases sitting between them. The CDR3 loop spans 13 amino acids. Germline values: CDR1 MDHEN, CDR2 SYDVKM.

The genes are TRBV7-4 and TRBJ1-4; 8 bases are a match to TRBD1. The germline V gene has CDR1 SGHVT and CDR2 SQSDAQ. The CDR3 covers 13 residues. V trimming: 7 bases; J trimming: 8 bases; junction bases outside the gene matches: 6. The CDR3 DNA follows: TGTGCCAGCACGTACAGGGGGAAAGAAAAACTGTTTTTT. Translating gives CASTYRGKEKLFF.

This clone was detected many times. This chain links TRBV19 with TRBJ2-3; 10 nucleotides line up with TRBD2. Germline values: CDR1 LNHDA, CDR2 SQIVND (reference sequence). V was pared by 10 bases and J by 6 bases, with 7 bases of the junction left unmatched. The CDR3 sequence is 13 residues long. The CDR3: CAIGTSEPDTQYF. The CDR3 DNA reads TGTGCCATCGGGACTAGCGAGCCGGATACGCAGTATTTT.

The gene calls are TRBV5-1 and TRBJ2-7; 8 bases align to TRBD1. CDR1 SGHRS and CDR2 YFSETQ come from the germline V gene. Unmatched junction bases numbered 3, after V lost 2 bases and J lost 2 bases. This CDR3 spans 14 amino acids. CDR3 nucleotides: TGCGCCAGCAGCTTCTGGACAGGGACCTACGAGCAGTACTTC. Translating gives CASSFWTGTYEQYF. Based on the CDR3 plus reference TRBV5-1 and TRBJ2-7, the full variable domain is KAGVTQTPRYLIKTRGQQVTLSCSPISGHRSVSWYQQTPGQGLQFLFEYFSETQRNKGNFPGRFSGRQFSNSRSEMNVSTLELGDSALYLCASSFWTGTYEQYFGPGTRLTVT.

The rearrangement uses TRBV13 and TRBJ2-7; 8 nucleotides agree with TRBD2. Losses at the gene ends were 6 bases for V and 4 bases for J; bases not matched to a gene: 8. The CDR3 is 14 amino acids. CDR1 is PRHDT, CDR2 FYEKMQ, per germline (reference sequence). CDR3 in amino acids: CASRRGARGYEQYF. CDR3 nucleotide sequence: TGTGCCAGCAGGCGGGGGGCGCGGGGGTACGAGCAGTACTTC.

The chain couples TRBV11-2 to TRBJ2-5; 10 bases map to TRBD2. This CDR3 is 17 amino acids long. J lost 4 bases, V lost 4 bases, and 12 bases had no gene match. From germline, CDR1 is SGHAT and CDR2 FQNNGV. The CDR3 loop reads CASSSKLAGFLGETQYF. DNA for the CDR3: TGTGCCAGCAGCTCGAAACTAGCGGGATTTTTAGGAGAGACCCAGTACTTC. The full variable domain, in which reference TRBV11-2 and TRBJ2-5 provide the parts outside the CDR3, is EAGVAQSPRYKIIEKRQSVAFWCNPISGHATLYWYQQILGQGPKLLIQFQNNGVVDDSQLPKDRFSAERLKGVDSTLKIQPAKLEDSAVYLCASSSKLAGFLGETQYFGPGTRLLVL.

The sample holds one count of this clone. The chain employs TRBV7-2 and TRBJ2-1; D might be TRBD1 (6 bases). Germline-derived CDR1 and CDR2 are SGHTA and FQGNSA. The CDR3 contains 16 residues. The germline V and J ends were trimmed by 5 bases and 0 bases, with 14 bases remaining between them. The CDR3 region has the DNA TGTGCCAGCAGCCCCAACACAGGGAGCTCCTACAATGAGCAGTTCTTC. This gives the protein CASSPNTGSSYNEQFF.

The V gene is TRBV27, the J gene TRBJ2-7; TRBD2 might be the D (6 bases). Germline V lookup: CDR1 MNHEY, CDR2 SMNVEV (reference sequence). This CDR3 is 16 amino acids long. V lost 0 bases and J lost 1, with 13 bases in between. CDR3 sequence reads: CASSLSERAQSYEQYF. CDR3 in DNA: TGTGCCAGCAGTTTATCTGAGCGGGCCCAATCCTACGAGCAGTACTTC.

This sequence joins TRBV6-1 and TRBJ1-2; 11 bases are shared with TRBD1. This CDR3 has 14 residues. Germline V gene lookup returns CDR1 MNHNS and CDR2 SASEGT. The J segment lost 8 bases and the V segment lost 6 bases, leaving 8 bases of the junction unmatched. As DNA, the CDR3 is TGTGCCAGCAGCGTTGGACAGGGGGCAAGCGGCTACACCTTC. Protein product: CASSVGQGASGYTF.

The V gene is TRBV7-9, the J gene TRBJ1-2; D remains unclear. Germline-derived CDR1 and CDR2 are SEHNR and FQNEAQ (reference sequence). This CDR3 contains 12 residues. Trimming shortened V by 7 bases and J by 3 bases, and 9 bases separated the two germline ends. The CDR3 DNA sequence: TGTGCCAGCACCCCTGCGGACTATGGCTACACCTTC. Amino acids: CASTPADYGYTF.

The CDR3 reads CATSTQASGANVLTF. As DNA, the CDR3 is TGTGCCACCAGCACCCAGGCCTCTGGGGCCAACGTCCTGACTTTC. V and J are TRBV15 and TRBJ2-6; D is ambiguous. The CDR3 has 15 amino acids. Germline V gives CDR1 LNHNV, CDR2 YYDKDF (reference sequence). Between the trimmed V and J ends, which lost 4 bases and 0 bases, there was a span of 7 bases.

The gene calls are TRBV9 and TRBJ2-5; TRBD1 is a possible D gene (6 bases). Germline CDR1 SGDLS, CDR2 YYNGEE. V lost 0 bases to trimming and J lost 1 base, with 10 bases between them. CDR3 length: 15 amino acids. In nucleotides, the CDR3 is TGTGCCAGCAGCGTAGTGGGGGCACCCCAAGAGACCCAGTACTTC. Protein product: CASSVVGAPQETQYF.